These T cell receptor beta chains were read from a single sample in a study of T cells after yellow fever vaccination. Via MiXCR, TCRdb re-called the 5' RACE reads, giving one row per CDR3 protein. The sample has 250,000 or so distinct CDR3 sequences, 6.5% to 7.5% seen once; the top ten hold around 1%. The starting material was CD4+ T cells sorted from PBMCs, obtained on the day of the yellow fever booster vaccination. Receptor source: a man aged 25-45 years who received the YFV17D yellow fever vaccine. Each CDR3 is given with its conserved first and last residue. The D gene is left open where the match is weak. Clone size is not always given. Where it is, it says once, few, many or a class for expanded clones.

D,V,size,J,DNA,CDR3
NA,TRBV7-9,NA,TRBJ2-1,TGTGCCAGCAGCTTACTGGGGCGGAATGAGCAGTTCTTC,CASSLLGRNEQFF
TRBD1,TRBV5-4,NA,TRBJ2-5,TGTGCCAGCAGCTTTCGTGACAGGGGCCAAGAGACCCAGTACTTC,CASSFRDRGQETQYF
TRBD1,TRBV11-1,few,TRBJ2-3,TGTGCCAGCAGCTTAGCGCCACAGGGGGCCGATACGCAGTATTTT,CASSLAPQGADTQYF
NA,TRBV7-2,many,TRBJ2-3,TGTGCCAGCAGCCCCGCACACAGGGGGGGGTTATATACGCAGTATTTT,CASSPAHRGGLYTQYF
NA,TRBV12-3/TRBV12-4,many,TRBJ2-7,TGTGCCAGCAGGGGGGGGGACAATCCAGCCTACGAGCAGTACTTC,CASRGGDNPAYEQYF
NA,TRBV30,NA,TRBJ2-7,TGTGCCTGGAAAAGGGGGGGACTCACCTACGAGCAGTACTTC,CAWKRGGLTYEQYF
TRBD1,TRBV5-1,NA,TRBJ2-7,TGCGCCAGCAGCGGGACAGGCCGCGGGGACGAGCAGTACTTC,CASSGTGRGDEQYF
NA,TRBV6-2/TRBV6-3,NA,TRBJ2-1,TGTGCCAGCGGTGACGGCGGACCCGTCCACAATGAGCAGTTCTTC,CASGDGGPVHNEQFF
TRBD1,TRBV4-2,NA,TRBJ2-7,TGTGCCAGCAGCCGTCAGAGGGACAGTATCTCCTACGAGCAGTACTTC,CASSRQRDSISYEQYF
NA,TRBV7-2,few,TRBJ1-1,TGTGCCAGCAGCTCCTGGGGGGTCGGGGACACTGAAGCTTTCTTT,CASSSWGVGDTEAFF
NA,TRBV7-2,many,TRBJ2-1,TGTGCCAGCAGCTTAGCCCGGGGGAGGAATGAGCAGTTCTTC,CASSLARGRNEQFF
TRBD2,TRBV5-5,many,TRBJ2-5,TGTGCCAGCAGTTTACTAGCGGGCCTCCCGGAGGAGACCCAGTACTTC,CASSLLAGLPEETQYF
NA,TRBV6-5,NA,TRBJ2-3,TGTGCCAGCAGTTACCTTCGTCCAGGGAGTAGCACAGATACGCAGTATTTT,CASSYLRPGSSTDTQYF
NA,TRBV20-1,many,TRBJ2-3,TGCAGTGCTAGAGACGGAACCGTGGATACGCAGTATTTT,CSARDGTVDTQYF
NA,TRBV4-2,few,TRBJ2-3,TGTGCCAGCAGCCAAGAGGGTTCAGATACGCAGTATTTT,CASSQEGSDTQYF
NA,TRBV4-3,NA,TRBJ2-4,TGCGCCAGCAGCCAAGAATCTCGGTCCGGGAGTGGTCCCAAAAACATTCAGTACTTC,CASSQESRSGSGPKNIQYF
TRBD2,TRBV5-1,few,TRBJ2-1,TGCGCCAGCAGCGAAACCGGGACTAGCGGCTACAATGAGCAGTTCTTC,CASSETGTSGYNEQFF